These 26 T cell receptor beta chains were all obtained from the same sample, sequenced in a study of cytomegalovirus exposure and HLA in healthy donors. PCR amplification relied on 60 Vbeta primers (plus 13 Jbeta primers). TCRdb keeps only in-frame clones here, not all; method: immunoSEQ multiplex PCR. The table has under 200,000 clones, approximately 80% seen once. Sequencing input: PBMCs. The receptors originated from a woman aged 30 to 39 in good health and CMV-seropositive.

This clone was observed once. This sequence joins TRBV7-9 and TRBJ2-1; D is undetermined. The V and J ends lost 2 bases and 8 bases respectively, with 13 bases between them. Germline-derived CDR1 and CDR2 are SEHNR and FQNEAQ (reference sequence). This CDR3 spans 14 amino acids. CDR3 protein: CASSLISPPDEQFF. The CDR3 nucleotides are TGTGCCAGCAGCTTAATATCCCCGCCGGATGAGCAGTTCTTC.

V is TRBV7-9 and J is TRBJ1-2, with D hard to call. This CDR3 is 13 amino acids long. Germline CDR1 is SEHNR and CDR2 is FQNEAQ (reference sequence). V lost 3 bases, J lost 0 bases, and 5 bases lay in between. CDR3: CASSFSANYGYTF. For the CDR3, the DNA is TGTGCCAGCAGCTTTAGTGCTAACTATGGCTACACCTTC.

V and J are TRBV14 and TRBJ2-3; D uncertain. Germline-derived CDR1 and CDR2 are SGHDN and FVKESK. Trimming took 0 bases from V and 7 from J, leaving 11 bases between them. The CDR3 is 14 amino acids. The DNA of the CDR3 is TGTGCCAGCAGCCAAGAAGTCCGCGCGAATACGCAGTATTTT. Protein: CASSQEVRANTQYF. Looking up the rest from reference TRBV14 and TRBJ2-3 gives the full variable domain: EAGVTQFPSHSVIEKGQTVTLRCDPISGHDNLYWYRRVMGKEIKFLLHFVKESKQDESGMPNNRFLAERTGGTYSTLKVQPAELEDSGVYFCASSQEVRANTQYFGPGTRLTVL.

The V gene is TRBV7-6, the J gene TRBJ1-3; D ambiguous. The V and J ends lost 9 bases and 0 bases respectively, with 15 bases between them. There are 15 residues in the CDR3. Germline V gene sequence: CDR1 SGHVS, CDR2 FNYEAQ. The CDR3 DNA reads TGTGCCAGTAATCCGACCTACAGCTCTGGAAACACCATATATTTT. Translated, it gives CASNPTYSSGNTIYF.

The chain has TRBV13 and TRBJ2-7; TRBD1 agrees at 8 bases. V lost 5 bases and J lost 0; bases outside the gene matches: 9. Germline CDR1 is PRHDT and CDR2 is FYEKMQ (reference sequence). This CDR3 has 16 residues. The CDR3 spells CASSPSGTGYSYEQYF. CDR3 bases: TGTGCCAGCAGCCCGTCTGGGACAGGTTACTCCTACGAGCAGTACTTC.

This clone was found a few times. The CDR3 sequence: CASSLRTANEKLFF. CDR3 sequence (DNA): TGTGCCAGCAGCTTACGGACAGCTAATGAAAAACTGTTTTTT. This sequence joins TRBV7-9 and TRBJ1-4, with a tentative D call TRBD1 (6 bases). Trimming pared 2 bases from V and 3 bases from J, leaving 7 bases between. This CDR3 has 14 residues. The V gene's germline CDR1 is SEHNR and CDR2 FQNEAQ (reference sequence).

A few counts support this clone. The V call is TRBV28, the J call TRBJ2-7; TRBD1 agrees at 7 bases. Trimming cost V 7 bases and J 3 bases; bases outside gene matches: 15. The CDR3 length is 16 residues. In germline, CDR1 is MDHEN, CDR2 SYDVKM. The CDR3 loop reads CASKETGYGFVYEQYF. The CDR3 nucleotides read TGTGCCAGCAAAGAGACAGGGTATGGATTCGTCTACGAGCAGTACTTC.

This chain connects TRBV7-2 to TRBJ1-5, with D tentatively TRBD1 (6 bases). Germline V lookup: CDR1 SGHTA, CDR2 FQGNSA. The CDR3 runs to 15 residues. The V end lost 5 bases, the J end lost 3 bases, and 14 bases lay between the germline ends. The CDR3 DNA sequence: TGTGCCAGCAGCCGAGGGGCAGGGGACAATCAGCCCCAGCATTTT. This encodes CASSRGAGDNQPQHF.

The V call is TRBV5-6, the J call TRBJ2-1; the match to TRBD2 covers 7 bases. CDR1 is SGHDT, CDR2 YYEEEE, per germline. Trimming at V came to 5 bases and at J to 0 bases, leaving 5 bases not matched to a gene. This CDR3 contains 15 residues. The CDR3 region is CASRSPGGSYNEQFF. The DNA for the CDR3 is TGTGCCAGCAGGTCTCCGGGGGGCTCCTACAATGAGCAGTTCTTC.

This sequence joins TRBV7-9 and TRBJ1-1; a possible D gene is TRBD1 (6 bases). V was pared by 2 bases and J by 4 bases, with 11 bases between. Germline lookup yields CDR1 SEHNR and CDR2 FQNEAQ (reference sequence). The CDR3 runs 14 residues. The CDR3 DNA sequence: TGTGCCAGCAGCTTACCTAGGGGGGGCACTGAAGCTTTCTTT. This translates into CASSLPRGGTEAFF. The variable domain in full, with the rest retrieved from reference TRBV7-9 and TRBJ1-1, is DTGVSQNPRHKITKRGQNVTFRCDPISEHNRLYWYRQTLGQGPEFLTYFQNEAQLEKSRLLSDRFSAERPKGSFSTLEIQRTEQGDSAMYLCASSLPRGGTEAFFGQGTRLTVV.

CDR3 DNA sequence: TGTGCCAGCAGCCCATACGTAGGGGCCTACGAGCAGTACTTC. This gives the protein CASSPYVGAYEQYF. The chain uses TRBV9 and TRBJ2-7; D is possibly TRBD1 (5 bases). The germline V and J ends were trimmed by 4 bases and 2 bases, with 13 bases remaining between them. Looked up from germline, CDR1 is SGDLS and CDR2 is YYNGEE. The CDR3 has 14 amino acids. Full variable domain (remainder filled in from reference TRBV9 and TRBJ2-7): DSGVTQTPKHLITATGQRVTLRCSPRSGDLSVYWYQQSLDQGLQFLIQYYNGEERAKGNILERFSAQQFPDLHSELNLSSLELGDSALYFCASSPYVGAYEQYFGPGTRLTVT.

J is TRBJ1-3 and V is TRBV11-2; possibly TRBD1 for D (5 bases). V lost 7 bases and J lost 0, with 25 bases in between. Germline-derived CDR1 and CDR2 are SGHAT and FQNNGV. The CDR3 runs to 19 residues. CDR3 in amino acids: CASNSGYGAHVHSGNTIYF. The CDR3, as DNA: TGTGCCAGCAACTCGGGTTATGGGGCCCACGTCCACTCTGGAAACACCATATATTTT.

This chain connects TRBV10-3 to TRBJ2-5, with TRBD2 identical over 7 bases. CDR1 and CDR2 from the germline V gene are ENHRY and SYGVKD. V dropped 4 bases and J dropped 4; count of bases not matched to a gene: 0. The CDR3 is 12 residues long. The CDR3 reads CAISVAGETQYF. The CDR3 DNA reads as TGTGCCATCAGTGTAGCGGGAGAGACCCAGTACTTC.

The chain joins TRBV27 to TRBJ2-2; 7 bases map to TRBD2. After removal of 2 bases from V and 0 bases from J, the junction contained 9 bases not matched to a gene. The CDR3 contains 18 residues. Per the germline V gene, CDR1 is MNHEY and CDR2 is SMNVEV (reference sequence). DNA of the CDR3: TGTGCCAGCAGTTTAGGGCGGGAGAGGATGCCGAACACCGGGGAGCTGTTTTTT. It is translated as CASSLGRERMPNTGELFF.

The rearrangement uses TRBV7-2 and TRBJ1-2; TRBD1 might be the D (6 bases). Germline CDR1 and CDR2: SGHTA and FQGNSA. V was shortened by 5 bases and J by 8 bases, with 21 bases between the two germline ends. This CDR3 is built from 15 residues. The CDR3: CASSPSGRTVWGYTF. The CDR3 DNA reads TGTGCCAGCAGCCCCAGCGGGAGGACAGTATGGGGCTACACCTTC.

The chain joins TRBV5-6 to TRBJ2-7; 7 nucleotides match TRBD1. The CDR3 has 13 amino acids. The germline V gene has CDR1 SGHDT and CDR2 YYEEEE. V dropped 4 bases and J dropped 6; count of bases not matched to a gene: 7. CDR3 DNA: TGTGCCAGCAGCCCCGGGACAGCAAGCGAGCAGTACTTC. It encodes CASSPGTASEQYF.

The V gene is TRBV28, the J gene TRBJ2-5, with a tentative D call TRBD2 (6 bases). Germline V gives CDR1 MDHEN, CDR2 SYDVKM. Trimming took 3 bases from V and 5 from J, leaving 13 bases between them. The CDR3 has 14 residues. CDR3 DNA: TGTGCCAGCAGTTTTATCCGCGGGAAGGAGACCCAGTACTTC. It is translated as CASSFIRGKETQYF. The whole variable domain, remainder taken from reference TRBV28 and TRBJ2-5, is DVKVTQSSRYLVKRTGEKVFLECVQDMDHENMFWYRQDPGLGLRLIYFSYDVKMKEKGDIPEGYSVSREKKERFSLILESASTNQTSMYLCASSFIRGKETQYFGPGTRLLVL.

The V call is TRBV29-1, the J call TRBJ2-2; 12 nucleotides align to TRBD1. The length of the CDR3 is 14 residues. V shed 7 bases, J shed 8 bases, and the junction held 8 bases outside the gene matches. The germline gives CDR1 SQVTM, CDR2 ANQGSEA. The CDR3 bases are TGCAGCGGGGCCGGGACAGGGGGCTGGGGGGAGCTGTTTTTT. It encodes CSGAGTGGWGELFF.

CDR3 sequence: CAWSDRPGDIQYF. DNA for the CDR3: TGTGCCTGGAGTGACAGGCCGGGGGACATTCAGTACTTC. The chain joins TRBV30 to TRBJ2-4; tentatively, D is TRBD2 (6 bases). The CDR3 covers 13 residues. Trimming stripped 1 base from V and 8 bases from J, with 12 bases between. The germline CDR1 and CDR2 sequences are GTSNPN and SVGIG (reference sequence).

This CDR3 is CASSLYGTVYNSPLHF. CDR3 DNA: TGTGCCAGCAGTTTATACGGGACAGTCTATAATTCACCCCTCCACTTT. The rearrangement joins TRBV27 to TRBJ1-6, with 7 bases lining up with TRBD1. V lost 1 base, J lost 3 bases, and 3 bases stayed unmatched. Germline V CDR1 and CDR2: MNHEY, SMNVEV (reference sequence). The CDR3 is 16 residues long.

This clone has just a few counts. This chain connects TRBV5-6 to TRBJ2-7, with 7 nucleotides matching TRBD1. Germline values: CDR1 SGHDT, CDR2 YYEEEE. The V segment lost 4 bases and the J segment 2 bases; nucleotides outside the gene matches: 3. CDR3 length: 13 residues. Here the CDR3 reads CASSGGQPYEQYF. CDR3 DNA sequence: TGTGCCAGCAGCGGGGGACAGCCCTACGAGCAGTACTTC. Complete variable domain (other parts from reference TRBV5-6 and TRBJ2-7): DAGVTQSPTHLIKTRGQQVTLRCSPKSGHDTVSWYQQALGQGPQFIFQYYEEEERQRGNFPDRFSGHQFPNYSSELNVNALLLGDSALYLCASSGGQPYEQYFGPGTRLTVT.

This chain uses TRBV6-4 with TRBJ2-2; D remains ambiguous. Deletions cut 4 bases from V and 1 base from J, with 4 bases between. This CDR3 is built from 13 residues. Germline V CDR1 and CDR2: MRHNA, SNTAGT. As DNA, the CDR3 is TGTGCCAGCAGTGGAGAGAACACCGGGGAGCTGTTTTTT. Its protein product is CASSGENTGELFF.

This clone was recorded once. DNA of the CDR3: TGTGCCTGGAGTGCCCGGGGGAGGCAGTTCTTC. Translating gives CAWSARGRQFF. The rearrangement links TRBV30 to TRBJ2-1; weak D call: TRBD2 (6 bases). V was shortened by 1 base and J by 12 bases, with 10 bases between the two germline ends. Germline V lookup: CDR1 GTSNPN, CDR2 SVGIG (reference sequence). The CDR3 covers 11 residues.

This clone was seen more than once but under ten times. This chain joins TRBV28 and TRBJ1-4; D remains unclear. CDR1 is MDHEN and CDR2 is SYDVKM in the germline V gene. Trimming pared 6 bases from V and 0 bases from J, leaving 11 bases between. The CDR3 consists of 15 residues. For the CDR3, the DNA is TGTGCCAGCAGCCCAATGGGCTCAACTAATGAAAAACTGTTTTTT. It encodes CASSPMGSTNEKLFF.

The chain is built from TRBV5-6 and TRBJ2-7; 7 bases align to TRBD1. Germline loops: CDR1 SGHDT, CDR2 YYEEEE. There are 17 residues in the CDR3. Trimming removed 0 bases from V and 7 bases from J; junction bases left unmatched: 16. The CDR3 DNA follows: TGTGCCAGCAGCTTGGGCGATCTCTGGGCCCCAGGGGGTGAGCAGTACTTC. Its translation: CASSLGDLWAPGGEQYF.

The chain is built from TRBV5-1 and TRBJ2-5; TRBD2 matches 10 bases. Per germline, CDR1 SGHRS and CDR2 YFSETQ. The CDR3 runs to 17 residues. J lost 4 bases, V lost 2 bases, and 11 bases had no gene match. Here the CDR3 DNA reads TGCGCCAGCAGCTTCGCCGGGAAGCGGGGGGGCCGAGAGACCCAGTACTTC. This encodes CASSFAGKRGGRETQYF.